This T cell receptor (beta chain) is drawn from a study of blood T cell repertoires in COVID-19. TCRdb's table, derived via immunoSEQ multiplex PCR, lists solely in-frame clones and lacks some. The data contain roughly 410,000 clones, around 87% of them singletons. Followed over time, Seattle patients had been enrolled while infection was active. The CDR3 runs to 15 residues. This chain uses TRBV21-1 with TRBJ2-4; TRBD2 is taken as the D call from the table, unchecked against the DNA. TRBV21-1 is an annotated pseudogene. The sequencing input was peripheral blood. This TCR was sampled from a woman aged 55-70 years with COVID-19, enrolled during active disease. The CDR3 sequence is CASSNGGRTKNIQYF. The CDR3 DNA sequence: TGTGCCAGCAGCAATGGTGGGAGGACCAAAAACATTCAGTACTTC.